Below, 9 T cell receptor beta chains from the same sample are listed, as sequenced in a study of T cell clonotyping in hematopoietic cell transplantation. Sequenced by immunoSEQ multiplex PCR; TCRdb stores in-frame clones only, minus some. This sample carries about 9,300 clones, 84% of them seen once, and the ten largest clones take 51%. The sequenced sample was PBMCs, obtained at the time of graft-versus-host disease after allogeneic stem cell transplant. These receptors were collected from a male patient aged 55-69 years who had an allogeneic stem cell transplant from an unrelated donor, so the T cells may come from the graft donor. Some clones in this sample may be carry-over from other donors' samples.

By share, this clone counts as hyperexpanded. The genes are TRBV5-6 and TRBJ1-1; D is unresolved. This CDR3 spans 13 amino acids. CDR1 is SGHDT, CDR2 YYEEEE, per germline. Trimming pared 7 bases from V and 4 bases from J, leaving 14 bases between. The CDR3 region is CASAPWGPTEAFF. The CDR3 DNA sequence: TGTGCCAGCGCCCCCTGGGGTCCCACTGAAGCTTTCTTT.

The rearrangement uses TRBV11-2 and TRBJ1-2; D unresolved. V gave up 0 bases and J gave up 8 bases, with 16 bases separating them. Germline V gene lookup returns CDR1 SGHAT and CDR2 FQNNGV. The CDR3 is 15 amino acids. For the CDR3, the DNA is TGTGCCAGCAGCTTAGATCAAGCCGGGTCAGGAGGCTACACCTTC. Translating it yields CASSLDQAGSGGYTF.

The chain joins TRBV4-3 to TRBJ2-7; 10 bases align to TRBD2. Losses at the gene ends were 0 bases for V and 0 bases for J; bases not matched to a gene: 5. This CDR3 is built from 17 residues. CDR1 is LGHNA and CDR2 is YSLEER in the germline V gene. In DNA form, the CDR3 reads TGCGCCAGCAGCCAAGAAATAGCGGGGGGTTCCTCCTACGAGCAGTACTTC. Protein sequence: CASSQEIAGGSSYEQYF.

J is TRBJ1-1 and V is TRBV6-5; D gene ambiguous. The CDR3 length is 13 residues. Germline V lookup: CDR1 MNHEY, CDR2 SVGAGI. The V end was cut by 6 bases, the J end by 7 bases, with 15 bases between. CDR3 nucleotide sequence: TGTGCCAGCAGCCCTCTTGACCCCCTTGAAGCTTTCTTT. Protein product: CASSPLDPLEAFF.

J is TRBJ2-2 and V is TRBV5-1, with D possibly matching TRBD2 (7 bases). The germline gives CDR1 SGHRS, CDR2 YFSETQ. This CDR3 has 15 residues. V gave up 2 bases and J gave up 6 bases, with 14 bases separating them. CDR3 protein: CASSFVRGAPGELFF. The CDR3 region has the DNA TGCGCCAGCAGCTTCGTACGGGGGGCCCCCGGGGAGCTGTTTTTT.

The chain uses TRBV23-1 and TRBJ2-7, with 7 bases aligning to TRBD1. Being an ORF, TRBV23-1 has a function that is uncertain. V lost 2 bases to trimming and J lost 0 bases; unmatched junction nucleotides: 10. This CDR3 spans 17 amino acids. The CDR3 DNA follows: TGCGCCAGCAGTCAAGCCCCAAGACAGGGAAGCTCCTACGAGCAGTACTTC. It translates to CASSQAPRQGSSYEQYF.

This clone showed up just once. The chain links TRBV19 to TRBJ2-7; 10 bases match TRBD1. Unmatched junction bases numbered 8, after V lost 8 bases and J lost 7 bases. The CDR3 runs 13 residues. The germline V gene encodes CDR1 LNHDA and CDR2 SQIVND (reference sequence). CDR3 nucleotides: TGTGCCAGTCGGGACAGGGGAGAGGGTGAGCAGTACTTC. Translated: CASRDRGEGEQYF.

This clone occurred once. The junction does not match germline at one end; this may be a read error. The V and J genes are TRBV10-3 and TRBJ1-1; TRBD1 matches 9 bases. The CDR3 is 14 amino acids. Germline CDR1 and CDR2: ENHRY and SYGVKD. For the CDR3, the DNA is TGTGCCATCAGTGCGCCGGGACAGGGAGATGCGAATCTCTTT. As protein: CAISAPGQGDANLF.

V and J are TRBV11-3 and TRBJ2-7; 8 positions agree with TRBD1. CDR1 and CDR2 (germline): SGHNT, YENEEA. The CDR3 extends over 16 amino acids. V dropped 0 bases and J dropped 2; count of bases not matched to a gene: 6. Here the CDR3 DNA reads TGTGCCAGCAGCTTAGATCAGGACAGGGAGGCCTACGAGCAGTACTTC. Translated, it gives CASSLDQDREAYEQYF.